Only one count was recorded for the clone carrying this TCR beta chain. The assay was immunoSEQ multiplex PCR, and TCRdb's table has in-frame clones only and misses some. The data hold under 50,000 clones, with 95% to 97% observed a single time. The source of the sample is a study of technical replicates of blood from four donors. With V trimmed by 5 bases and J by 4 bases, 4 bases remained unmatched. Germline CDR1 reads SQVTM; CDR2 reads ANQGSEA. There are 13 residues in the CDR3. This clonotype was obtained from a human donor in good health. The chain employs TRBV29-1 and TRBJ2-3; 9 positions agree with TRBD2. Sequencing was done on a sample of T cells isolated from PBMCs. The CDR3 DNA reads TGCAGCGTTAAGCGGGAGGCGGCAGATACGCAGTATTTT. Protein product: CSVKREAADTQYF.